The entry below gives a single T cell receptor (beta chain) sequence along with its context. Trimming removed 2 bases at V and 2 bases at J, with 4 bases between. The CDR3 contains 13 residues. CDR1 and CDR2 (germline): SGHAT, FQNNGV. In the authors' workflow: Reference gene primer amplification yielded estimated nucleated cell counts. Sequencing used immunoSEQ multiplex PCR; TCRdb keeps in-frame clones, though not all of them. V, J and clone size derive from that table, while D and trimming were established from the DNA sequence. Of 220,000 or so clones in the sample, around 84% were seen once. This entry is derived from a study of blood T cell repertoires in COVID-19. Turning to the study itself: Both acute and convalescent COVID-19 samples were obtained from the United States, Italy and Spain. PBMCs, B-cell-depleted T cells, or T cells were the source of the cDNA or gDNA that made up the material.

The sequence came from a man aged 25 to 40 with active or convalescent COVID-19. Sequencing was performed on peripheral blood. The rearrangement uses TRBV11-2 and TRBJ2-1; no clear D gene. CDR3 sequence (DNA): TGTGCCAGCAGCTTAAGCCCCTACAATGAGCAGTTCTTC. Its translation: CASSLSPYNEQFF. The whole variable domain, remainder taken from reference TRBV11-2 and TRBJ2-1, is EAGVAQSPRYKIIEKRQSVAFWCNPISGHATLYWYQQILGQGPKLLIQFQNNGVVDDSQLPKDRFSAERLKGVDSTLKIQPAKLEDSAVYLCASSLSPYNEQFFGPGTRLTVL.